A single sample is the source of the 21 T cell receptor beta chains below, sequenced in a study of T-cell memory formation after mild COVID-19. TCRdb ran MiXCR on the 5' RACE reads and lists one entry per CDR3 protein. Of approximately 230,000 distinct CDR3 sequences listed, about a sixth are singletons. The sample consisted of PBMCs or a T cell subset sorted from them (not recorded which). These receptors were obtained from a young man who had mild COVID-19 (a few samples of this study predate the infection). Cell type and time point are not known.

This clonotype has only a few counts. The J gene is TRBJ1-5, the V gene TRBV5-5; 8 nucleotides match TRBD1. Germline CDR1 reads SGHKS; CDR2 reads YYEKEE (reference sequence). Unmatched junction bases numbered 7, after V lost 4 bases and J lost 7 bases. The CDR3 sequence is 14 residues long. CDR3 in amino acids: CASSHDRGDQPQHF. The CDR3 region has the DNA TGTGCCAGCAGCCATGACAGGGGTGACCAGCCCCAGCATTTT.

The chain combines TRBV18 with TRBJ2-7; 9 nucleotides line up with TRBD1. Germline assignment: CDR1 KGHSH and CDR2 LQKENI. The CDR3 runs 14 residues. V lost 5 bases, J lost 2 bases, and 4 bases stayed unmatched. CDR3: CASSTGTGTYEQYF. Written as DNA, the CDR3 is TGTGCCAGCTCAACTGGGACAGGGACCTACGAGCAGTACTTC.

This clonotype was observed a few times. The V call is TRBV18, the J call TRBJ2-3; D remains unclear. Germline CDR1 and CDR2: KGHSH and LQKENI. The CDR3 sequence is 17 residues long. The germline V and J ends were trimmed by 6 bases and 2 bases, with 21 bases remaining between them. CDR3 loop: CASSQPPWRTHTDTQYF. CDR3 coding DNA: TGTGCCAGCTCCCAACCCCCCTGGCGGACCCACACAGATACGCAGTATTTT. The full variable domain, in which reference TRBV18 and TRBJ2-3 provide the parts outside the CDR3, is NAGVMQNPRHLVRRRGQEARLRCSPMKGHSHVYWYRQLPEEGLKFMVYLQKENIIDESGMPKERFSAEFPKEGPSILRIQQVVRGDSAAYFCASSQPPWRTHTDTQYFGPGTRLTVL.

The chain links TRBV18 to TRBJ2-1; D may be TRBD1 (5 bases). Germline V gene sequence: CDR1 KGHSH, CDR2 LQKENI. The CDR3 contains 11 residues. The V end was cut by 3 bases, the J end by 9 bases, with 6 bases between. CDR3 in amino acids: CASSPQGEQFF. The CDR3 bases are TGTGCCAGCTCACCTCAGGGTGAGCAGTTCTTC.

This clonotype turned up a few times. CDR3 region: CASQKGLAGTTGELFF. The DNA for the CDR3 is TGTGCCAGCCAGAAGGGACTAGCGGGGACCACCGGGGAGCTGTTTTTT. The rearrangement links TRBV4-2 to TRBJ2-2, with TRBD2 matching 13 bases. The CDR3 loop spans 16 amino acids. From germline, CDR1 is LGHNA and CDR2 YNFKEQ. The V and J ends lost 8 bases and 4 bases, in that order; junction bases with no gene match: 7.

The chain is built from TRBV5-1 and TRBJ2-2; D is unresolved. The CDR3 is 16 amino acids. From germline, CDR1 is SGHRS and CDR2 YFSETQ. V dropped 0 bases and J dropped 0 bases, with 9 bases sitting between them. CDR3 sequence reads: CASSLASTSNTGELFF. DNA for the CDR3: TGCGCCAGCAGCTTGGCATCCACCTCGAACACCGGGGAGCTGTTTTTT.

This chain uses TRBV7-2 with TRBJ2-1, with unresolved D. V lost 1 base and J 0 bases, leaving 7 bases between the germline ends. The CDR3 covers 15 residues. In germline, CDR1 is SGHTA, CDR2 FQGNSA. CDR3 sequence reads: CASSLVLLSYNEQFF. CDR3 sequence (DNA): TGTGCCAGCAGCTTAGTCCTACTCTCCTACAATGAGCAGTTCTTC.

The gene calls are TRBV3-1 and TRBJ2-7, with unresolved D. Germline V gene data show CDR1 as LGHDT and CDR2 as YNNKEL (reference sequence). The CDR3 spans 14 residues. V was shortened by 4 bases and J by 0 bases, with 10 bases between the two germline ends. The CDR3 reads CASSLQQNSYEQYF. The CDR3 coding sequence is TGTGCCAGCAGCCTACAGCAAAACTCCTACGAGCAGTACTTC.

The chain carries TRBV7-8 and TRBJ1-2; TRBD1 aligns across 11 bases. V lost 1 base and J lost 4; bases outside the gene matches: 2. The CDR3 is 15 residues long. The germline CDR1 and CDR2 sequences are SGHVS and FQNEAQ. The CDR3 is CASSLGDRGTYGYTF. The CDR3 DNA reads TGTGCCAGCAGCTTAGGGGACAGGGGGACCTATGGCTACACCTTC.

The chain has TRBV5-6 and TRBJ2-1, with D possibly being TRBD1 (5 bases). This CDR3 region has 13 residues. CDR1 is SGHDT and CDR2 is YYEEEE in the germline V gene. Trimming left V 0 bases short and J 6 bases short, with 7 bases between. The CDR3 bases are TGTGCCAGCAGCTTGGCAGGGTTCAATGAGCAGTTCTTC. Its protein product is CASSLAGFNEQFF.

This clonotype has a handful of counts. V and J are TRBV19 and TRBJ2-2, with TRBD1 matching over 8 bases. Germline V CDR1 and CDR2: LNHDA, SQIVND (reference sequence). Trimming took 9 bases from V and 7 from J; bases not matched to a gene: 7. CDR3 length equals 13 residues. The CDR3 coding sequence is TGTGCCAGCCGACAGGGGCAGAACGGGGAGCTGTTTTTT. As protein: CASRQGQNGELFF.

This chain joins TRBV4-3 and TRBJ2-2; maybe TRBD1 (6 bases). The CDR3 has 15 amino acids. In germline, CDR1 is LGHNA, CDR2 YSLEER. V shed 0 bases and J shed 4 bases, with 9 bases lying between them. This CDR3 reads CASSQEARGTGELFF. As DNA, the CDR3 is TGCGCCAGCAGCCAAGAGGCCAGGGGCACCGGGGAGCTGTTTTTT.

This chain joins TRBV28 and TRBJ2-5; D remains unclear. Germline lookup yields CDR1 MDHEN and CDR2 SYDVKM. The CDR3 sequence is 15 residues long. The V gene lost 1 base and the J gene lost 6 bases, with 15 bases spanning the gap. CDR3 bases: TGTGCCAGCAGTTTATCACGGTCGGGCGCGAAGACCCAGTACTTC. The encoded protein is CASSLSRSGAKTQYF.

In its sample, this clonotype was seen a few times. The CDR3 DNA reads TGCAGTGCTAGTGGTGGCGGCGGGAACACTGAAGCTTTCTTT. Its translation is CSASGGGGNTEAFF. This chain uses TRBV20-1 with TRBJ1-1; D unresolved. The CDR3 has 14 amino acids. V lost 3 bases, J lost 1 base, and 12 bases lay in between. The V gene's germline CDR1 is DFQATT and CDR2 SNEGSKA (reference sequence).

A few counts support this clonotype. This chain links TRBV5-1 with TRBJ2-1; 7 positions match TRBD1. There are 13 residues in the CDR3. The trim removed 2 bases at V and 9 bases at J, leaving 5 bases unmatched. The germline CDR1 and CDR2 sequences are SGHRS and YFSETQ. CDR3: CASSLQGNGEQFF. Here the CDR3 DNA reads TGCGCCAGCAGCTTACAGGGGAACGGTGAGCAGTTCTTC.

Only a few counts were recorded for this clonotype. One junction end disagrees with the germline gene, perhaps due to a read error. The chain is built from TRBV6-5 and TRBJ1-1; D not resolved. Germline V gene data show CDR1 as MNHEY and CDR2 as SVGAGI. CDR3 length: 13 amino acids. The CDR3 nucleotides are TGTGCCAGCAGCCTACGGGAGCGGACTATGGCAATCTTT. Its protein is CASSLRERTMAIF.

This clonotype was found a few times. The chain carries TRBV2 and TRBJ2-5; the D is unclear. Germline V gene lookup returns CDR1 SNHLY and CDR2 FYNNEI. The CDR3 extends over 12 amino acids. The V and J ends lost 4 bases and 3 bases respectively, with 6 bases between them. The CDR3 loop reads CASSATKETQYF. The CDR3 nucleotides are TGTGCCAGCAGTGCCACGAAAGAGACCCAGTACTTC.

This clonotype occurred a few times. V usage is TRBV30 and J usage is TRBJ1-2, with 7 bases fitting TRBD1. The trim removed 2 bases at V and 2 bases at J, leaving 11 bases unmatched. CDR1 and CDR2 (germline): GTSNPN, SVGIG (reference sequence). The CDR3 consists of 16 residues. CDR3 amino acids: CAWSPGYRGKNYGYTF. The CDR3 DNA reads TGTGCCTGGAGTCCTGGTTACAGGGGAAAGAACTATGGCTACACCTTC. The full variable domain, with the rest looked up from reference TRBV30 and TRBJ1-2, is SQTIHQWPATLVQPVGSPLSLECTVEGTSNPNLYWYRQAAGRGLQLLFYSVGIGQISSEVPQNLSASRPQDRQFILSSKKLLLSDSGFYLCAWSPGYRGKNYGYTFGSGTRLTVV.

This clonotype was counted ten times or more. The chain is built from TRBV5-1 and TRBJ1-2, with unresolved D. Germline V gives CDR1 SGHRS, CDR2 YFSETQ. V gave up 4 bases and J gave up 7 bases, with 11 bases separating them. The CDR3 runs to 12 residues. The DNA for the CDR3 is TGCGCCAGCAGCGGCGTCCCGGGTGGCTACACCTTC. Its translation is CASSGVPGGYTF.

The J gene is TRBJ1-1, the V gene TRBV6-5; 9 nucleotides align to TRBD1. Losses at the gene ends were 6 bases for V and 3 bases for J; bases not matched to a gene: 5. The germline gives CDR1 MNHEY, CDR2 SVGAGI. The CDR3 has 14 amino acids. CDR3 region: CASRRTGADTEAFF. CDR3 nucleotide sequence: TGTGCCAGCAGACGGACAGGGGCCGACACTGAAGCTTTCTTT.

V is TRBV5-1 and J is TRBJ1-1; 7 bases are a match to TRBD1. V dropped 4 bases and J dropped 6; count of bases not matched to a gene: 6. CDR1 and CDR2 from the germline V gene are SGHRS and YFSETQ. This CDR3 is 13 amino acids long. The DNA of the CDR3 is TGCGCCAGCAGCCAACAGGGGATTCCTGAAGCTTTCTTT. As protein: CASSQQGIPEAFF.